A single sample gave rise to the 28 T cell receptor beta chains below, sequenced in a study of blood T cell repertoires in COVID-19. Assay used: immunoSEQ multiplex PCR; TCRdb lists only in-frame clones, some missing. Altogether about 120,000 clones are present, 60% to 80% being singletons, with the ten largest covering around 5.2%. The sample consisted of peripheral blood. The receptors originated from a man aged 55 to 69 with acute or convalescent COVID-19.

The chain couples TRBV6-2 or TRBV6-3 to TRBJ2-7; D is uncertain. The CDR3 consists of 11 residues. Germline V gives CDR1 MNHEY, CDR2 SVGEGT. With 5 bases removed from V and 7 bases from J, the gap between germline ends came to 9 bases. CDR3 in DNA: TGTGCCAGCAGTCTAACTTGGGAGCAGTACTTC. This translates into CASSLTWEQYF.

This chain uses TRBV2 with TRBJ2-4, with a weak D call TRBD2 (6 bases). The V end was cut by 8 bases, the J end by 1 base, with 21 bases between. The germline gives CDR1 SNHLY, CDR2 FYNNEI. The CDR3 is made up of 17 amino acids. CDR3 bases: TGTGCCAGCTCGGCCCTAGCGCAACCTGGGGCCAAAAACATTCAGTACTTC. Protein product: CASSALAQPGAKNIQYF.

The chain combines TRBV15 with TRBJ2-5; tentatively, D is TRBD2 (6 bases). Germline V gene lookup returns CDR1 LNHNV and CDR2 YYDKDF (reference sequence). This CDR3 has 14 amino acids. Between the trimmed V and J ends, which lost 0 bases and 9 bases, there was a span of 14 bases. The CDR3 nucleotides read TGTGCCACCAGCAGAGAGGGAGGTTTAAGGTCCCAGTACTTC. Protein sequence: CATSREGGLRSQYF.

The chain employs TRBV29-1 and TRBJ2-3, with TRBD2 matching over 11 bases. This CDR3 spans 12 amino acids. Germline V CDR1 and CDR2: SQVTM, ANQGSEA. The J segment lost 6 bases and the V segment lost 5 bases, leaving 1 base of the junction unmatched. The CDR3 DNA reads TGCAGCGTTAGGACTAGCGGGGATACGCAGTATTTT. This gives the protein CSVRTSGDTQYF.

This clone occurred a few times. V is TRBV2 and J is TRBJ2-7, with TRBD1 as a possible D gene (6 bases). The CDR3 spans 14 residues. Trimming removed 3 bases from V and 6 bases from J, with 15 bases in between. From germline, CDR1 is SNHLY and CDR2 FYNNEI. CDR3 DNA sequence: TGTGCCAGCAGTGATGTCCGGACAGAACCCGAGCAGTACTTC. Translating it yields CASSDVRTEPEQYF.

The chain has TRBV9 and TRBJ1-5, with a weak D call TRBD1 (6 bases). The V gene's germline CDR1 is SGDLS and CDR2 YYNGEE. CDR3 length: 15 amino acids. V lost 4 bases, J lost 1 base, and 12 bases lay in between. CDR3 in amino acids: CASSSTGTSNQPQHF. In nucleotides, the CDR3 is TGTGCCAGCAGCTCCACAGGGACGAGCAATCAGCCCCAGCATTTT.

The chain carries TRBV29-1 and TRBJ1-5; weak D call: TRBD1 (6 bases). Looked up from germline, CDR1 is SQVTM and CDR2 is ANQGSEA. Trimming took off 8 bases at V and 3 bases at J, with 23 bases between the two ends. This CDR3 has 16 residues. As DNA, the CDR3 is TGCAGCTCTCGGGGGGCCCAAAAATTTCACAATCAGCCCCAGCATTTT. It is translated as CSSRGAQKFHNQPQHF.

A single count supports this clone. The chain is built from TRBV29-1 and TRBJ2-7; maybe TRBD1 (5 bases). Germline CDR1 and CDR2: SQVTM and ANQGSEA. CDR3 length: 13 amino acids. The V end was cut by 3 bases, the J end by 0 bases, with 9 bases between. The CDR3 loop reads CSVDVDSSYEQYF. The CDR3 DNA sequence: TGCAGCGTTGATGTTGACAGCTCCTACGAGCAGTACTTC.

This clone was seen a single time. This chain joins TRBV7-2 and TRBJ2-5; 7 nucleotides align to TRBD1. Trimming cost V 5 bases and J 3 bases; bases outside gene matches: 6. The CDR3 loop spans 14 amino acids. The germline V gene has CDR1 SGHTA and CDR2 FQGNSA. The DNA of the CDR3 is TGTGCCAGCAGCCCACCGGGACAGAAAGAGACCCAGTACTTC. This codes for CASSPPGQKETQYF.

The table lists this clone with a few counts. The gene calls are TRBV18 and TRBJ2-3; the D is unclear. CDR1 is KGHSH, CDR2 LQKENI, per germline. V was shortened by 2 bases and J by 0 bases, with 12 bases between the two germline ends. The CDR3 covers 16 residues. The CDR3 DNA reads TGTGCCAGCTCACCATTTTCTGGGCCTAGCACAGATACGCAGTATTTT. It yields the protein CASSPFSGPSTDTQYF.

V usage is TRBV30 and J usage is TRBJ1-5, with D unresolved. V was cut by 1 base and J by 4 bases, with 8 bases left in between. Germline CDR1 reads GTSNPN; CDR2 reads SVGIG (reference sequence). The CDR3 has 13 amino acids. The CDR3 DNA sequence: TGTGCCTGGAGTGCGGGTCCTAATCAGCCCCAGCATTTT. It codes for CAWSAGPNQPQHF.

This rearrangement joins TRBV5-6 to TRBJ2-1; possibly TRBD2 for D (5 bases). V was cut by 4 bases and J by 10 bases, with 18 bases left in between. Germline CDR1 and CDR2: SGHDT and YYEEEE. There are 14 residues in the CDR3. In nucleotides, the CDR3 is TGTGCCAGCAGCCCCCTGGCTAGCAAATCGGAGCAGTTCTTC. Residues: CASSPLASKSEQFF.

The chain combines TRBV7-3 with TRBJ2-1; TRBD2 matches 9 bases. Germline V gene sequence: CDR1 SGHTA, CDR2 FQGTGA. The V and J ends lost 4 bases and 7 bases, in that order; junction bases with no gene match: 14. This CDR3 has 17 amino acids. The CDR3 here is CASSSLGGSGGPNEQFF. In DNA, the CDR3 is TGTGCCAGCAGCTCCCTTGGGGGTAGCGGGGGTCCTAATGAGCAGTTCTTC.

This clone was seen a few times. V is TRBV30 and J is TRBJ1-2, with D unclear. Germline values: CDR1 GTSNPN, CDR2 SVGIG (reference sequence). Between the trimmed V and J ends, which lost 1 base and 4 bases, there was a span of 19 bases. There are 16 residues in the CDR3. The CDR3 nucleotides read TGTGCCTGGAGTGATAATGGAGACTTAGAGGTCTATGGCTACACCTTC. It yields the protein CAWSDNGDLEVYGYTF.

The chain combines TRBV25-1 with TRBJ1-2, with TRBD1 as a possible D gene (5 bases). V shed 4 bases and J shed 7 bases, with 13 bases lying between them. The germline V gene has CDR1 MGHDK and CDR2 SYGVNS. The CDR3 extends over 13 amino acids. CDR3 protein: CASSAREVGGYTF. The DNA of the CDR3 is TGTGCCAGCAGTGCCAGGGAGGTGGGTGGCTACACCTTC.

This clone was counted a few times. The J gene is TRBJ1-2, the V gene TRBV14, with 8 positions matching TRBD1. J gave up 3 bases and V 3 bases, and 6 bases lay outside the gene matches. The CDR3 sequence is 15 residues long. Germline CDR1 is SGHDN and CDR2 is FVKESK. CDR3 sequence: CASSQGTGAYYGYTF. As DNA, the CDR3 is TGTGCCAGCAGCCAGGGGACAGGAGCCTACTATGGCTACACCTTC.

The gene calls are TRBV27 and TRBJ1-2; TRBD1 agrees at 8 bases. The CDR3 has 15 residues. The trim removed 4 bases at V and 3 bases at J, leaving 7 bases unmatched. Germline V gene data show CDR1 as MNHEY and CDR2 as SMNVEV (reference sequence). This chain's CDR3 is CASSSIGQGDYGYTF. The CDR3 bases are TGTGCCAGCAGTTCAATTGGACAGGGTGACTATGGCTACACCTTC.

The chain is built from TRBV30 and TRBJ2-3; weak D call: TRBD2 (5 bases). CDR3 length equals 13 residues. Trimming shortened V by 8 bases and J by 2 bases, and 14 bases separated the two germline ends. From germline, CDR1 is GTSNPN and CDR2 SVGIG (reference sequence). CDR3 DNA: TGTGCCCTAAGCGAGGGTTTCACAGATACGCAGTATTTT. This encodes CALSEGFTDTQYF.

The genes are TRBV3-1 (or the pseudogene TRBV3-2) and TRBJ2-7; no clear D. The length of the CDR3 is 13 residues. Germline-derived CDR1 and CDR2 are LGHDT and YNNKEL (reference sequence). Trimming removed 5 bases from V and 6 bases from J, with 14 bases in between. CDR3 nucleotides: TGTGCCAGCAGCGCTTCTAGTCTGCTCGAGCAGTACTTC. Encoded protein: CASSASSLLEQYF.

J is TRBJ2-3 and V is TRBV29-1, with a tentative D call TRBD2 (5 bases). Germline CDR1 SQVTM, CDR2 ANQGSEA. Trimming cost V 2 bases and J 5 bases, with 8 bases left between them. The CDR3 totals 12 residues. The CDR3 region is CSVERGQDTQYF. The CDR3 coding sequence is TGCAGCGTTGAAAGAGGGCAAGATACGCAGTATTTT.

The V and J genes are TRBV20-1 and TRBJ1-5; no reliable D call. V gave up 3 bases and J gave up 0 bases, with 3 bases separating them. Germline CDR1 and CDR2: DFQATT and SNEGSKA (reference sequence). The CDR3 is 12 residues long. CDR3 residues: CSASYSNQPQHF. CDR3 sequence (DNA): TGCAGTGCTAGTTATAGCAATCAGCCCCAGCATTTT.

This chain connects TRBV6-4 to TRBJ2-1, with 8 bases identical to TRBD1. This CDR3 contains 14 residues. J lost 9 bases, V lost 6 bases, and 10 bases had no gene match. The germline V gene encodes CDR1 MRHNA and CDR2 SNTAGT. As DNA, the CDR3 is TGTGCCAGCAGGGAAATGACAGGGGTAGGTGAGCAGTTCTTC. Translated, it gives CASREMTGVGEQFF.

The chain links TRBV2 to TRBJ2-1; 9 nucleotides align to TRBD2. The CDR3 extends over 16 amino acids. V dropped 4 bases and J dropped 7; count of bases not matched to a gene: 11. CDR1 SNHLY and CDR2 FYNNEI come from the germline V gene. The DNA of the CDR3 is TGTGCCAGCAGTGGGGCTAGCGGGACGGAAATGAATGAGCAGTTCTTC. Its translation is CASSGASGTEMNEQFF.

This clone appeared a single time. The chain carries TRBV13 and TRBJ1-1; D perhaps matches TRBD1 (6 bases). Germline assignment: CDR1 PRHDT and CDR2 FYEKMQ (reference sequence). The CDR3 is 15 residues long. V was clipped by 5 bases and J by 1 base, with 14 bases between them. In nucleotides, the CDR3 is TGTGCCAGCAGCCCCCGACAGGCCCGGAACACTGAAGCTTTCTTT. This gives the protein CASSPRQARNTEAFF.

This rearrangement joins TRBV25-1 to TRBJ1-3; D gene uncertain. V gave up 3 bases and J gave up 0 bases, with 6 bases separating them. Germline V gene lookup returns CDR1 MGHDK and CDR2 SYGVNS. CDR3 size: 14 residues. The CDR3 nucleotides read TGTGCCAGCAGTGATACGAGCTCTGGAAACACCATATATTTT. Protein: CASSDTSSGNTIYF.

This clone showed up just a few times. V and J are TRBV19 and TRBJ1-4; possible D gene TRBD1, 6 bases. CDR3 length: 16 residues. Trimming stripped 3 bases from V and 0 bases from J, with 11 bases between. Germline V gene data show CDR1 as LNHDA and CDR2 as SQIVND (reference sequence). In DNA, the CDR3 is TGTGCCAGTAGTATGAGCGCAGGGGCAACTAATGAAAAACTGTTTTTT. Its translation is CASSMSAGATNEKLFF.

The chain employs TRBV5-1 and TRBJ1-5, with TRBD1 identical over 9 bases. The CDR3 is 16 amino acids. Germline values: CDR1 SGHRS, CDR2 YFSETQ. With 1 base clipped from V and 6 bases from J, the junction kept 8 bases outside the gene matches. The DNA of the CDR3 is TGCGCCAGCAGCTTGTTAGGGGGACAGGGCGTTCAGCCCCAGCATTTT. Encoded protein: CASSLLGGQGVQPQHF.

The CDR3 DNA sequence: TGTGCCAGCAGCTTATCCGGTCAGCGTGCAGAGACCCAGTACTTC. Its protein is CASSLSGQRAETQYF. This rearrangement joins TRBV7-3 to TRBJ2-5; D is uncertain. This CDR3 region has 15 residues. V gave up 2 bases and J gave up 4 bases, with 14 bases separating them. Germline V lookup: CDR1 SGHTA, CDR2 FQGTGA.